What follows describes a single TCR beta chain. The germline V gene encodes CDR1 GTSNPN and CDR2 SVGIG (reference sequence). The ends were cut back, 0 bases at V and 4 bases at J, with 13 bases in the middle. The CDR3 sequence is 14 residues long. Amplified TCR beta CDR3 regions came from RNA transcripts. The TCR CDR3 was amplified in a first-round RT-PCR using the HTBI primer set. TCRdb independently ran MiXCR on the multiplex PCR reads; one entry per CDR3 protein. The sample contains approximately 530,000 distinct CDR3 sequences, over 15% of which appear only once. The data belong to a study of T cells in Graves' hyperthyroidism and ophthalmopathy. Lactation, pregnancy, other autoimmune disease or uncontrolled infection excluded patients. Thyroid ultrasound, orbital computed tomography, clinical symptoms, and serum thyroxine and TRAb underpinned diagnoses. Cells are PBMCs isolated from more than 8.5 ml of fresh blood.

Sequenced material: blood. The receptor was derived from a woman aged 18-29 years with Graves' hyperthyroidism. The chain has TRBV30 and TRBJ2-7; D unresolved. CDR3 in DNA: TGTGCCTGGAGTGTATGGGGTGTTGGTTACGAGCAGTACTTC. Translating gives CAWSVWGVGYEQYF. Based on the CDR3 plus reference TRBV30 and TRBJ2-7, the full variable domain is SQTIHQWPATLVQPVGSPLSLECTVEGTSNPNLYWYRQAAGRGLQLLFYSVGIGQISSEVPQNLSASRPQDRQFILSSKKLLLSDSGFYLCAWSVWGVGYEQYFGPGTRLTVT.